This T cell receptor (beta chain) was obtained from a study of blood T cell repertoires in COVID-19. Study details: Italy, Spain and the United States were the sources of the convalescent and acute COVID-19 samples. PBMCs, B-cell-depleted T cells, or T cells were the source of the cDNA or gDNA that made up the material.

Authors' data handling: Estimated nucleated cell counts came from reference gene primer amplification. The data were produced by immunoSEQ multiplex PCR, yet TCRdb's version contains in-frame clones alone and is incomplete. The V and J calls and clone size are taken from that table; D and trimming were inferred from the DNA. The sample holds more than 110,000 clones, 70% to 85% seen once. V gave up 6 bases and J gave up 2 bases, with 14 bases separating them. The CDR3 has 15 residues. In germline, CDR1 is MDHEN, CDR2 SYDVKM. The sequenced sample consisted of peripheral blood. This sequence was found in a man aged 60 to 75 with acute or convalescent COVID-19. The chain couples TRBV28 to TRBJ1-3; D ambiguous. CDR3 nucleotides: TGTGCCAGCAGCCAATCGGACTACCCTGGAAACACCATATATTTT. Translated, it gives CASSQSDYPGNTIYF.